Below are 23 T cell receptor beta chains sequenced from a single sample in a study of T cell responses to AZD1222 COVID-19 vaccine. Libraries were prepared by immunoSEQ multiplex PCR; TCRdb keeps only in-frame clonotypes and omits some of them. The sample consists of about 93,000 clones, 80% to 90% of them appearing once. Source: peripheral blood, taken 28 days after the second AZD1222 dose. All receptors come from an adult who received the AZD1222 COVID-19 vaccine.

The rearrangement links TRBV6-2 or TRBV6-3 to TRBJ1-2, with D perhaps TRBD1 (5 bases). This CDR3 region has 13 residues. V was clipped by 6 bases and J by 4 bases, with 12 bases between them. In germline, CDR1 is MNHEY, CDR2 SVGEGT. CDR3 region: CASSRGLIYGYTF. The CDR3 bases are TGTGCCAGCAGCCGGGGACTTATCTATGGCTACACCTTC.

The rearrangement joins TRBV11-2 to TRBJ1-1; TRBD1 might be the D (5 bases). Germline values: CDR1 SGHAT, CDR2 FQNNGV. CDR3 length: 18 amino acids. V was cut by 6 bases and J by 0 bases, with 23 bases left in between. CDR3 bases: TGTGCCAGCAGATCGACAGAGACCCGGGTGGGGGTGAACACTGAAGCTTTCTTT. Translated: CASRSTETRVGVNTEAFF. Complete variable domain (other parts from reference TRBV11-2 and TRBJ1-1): EAGVAQSPRYKIIEKRQSVAFWCNPISGHATLYWYQQILGQGPKLLIQFQNNGVVDDSQLPKDRFSAERLKGVDSTLKIQPAKLEDSAVYLCASRSTETRVGVNTEAFFGQGTRLTVV.

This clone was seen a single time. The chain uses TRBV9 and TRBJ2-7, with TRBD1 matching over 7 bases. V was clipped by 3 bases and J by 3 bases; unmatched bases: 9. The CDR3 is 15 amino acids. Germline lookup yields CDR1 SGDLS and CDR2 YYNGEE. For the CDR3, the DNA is TGTGCCAGCAGCGCAACCGGGACAGCTGGCTACGAGCAGTACTTC. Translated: CASSATGTAGYEQYF.

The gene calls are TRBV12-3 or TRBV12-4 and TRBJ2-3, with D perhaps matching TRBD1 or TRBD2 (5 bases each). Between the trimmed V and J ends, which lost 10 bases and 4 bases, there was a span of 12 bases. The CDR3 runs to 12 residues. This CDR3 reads CAIGTIPDTQYF. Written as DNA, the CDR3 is TGTGCCATTGGGACGATACCAGATACGCAGTATTTT.

CDR3 DNA sequence: TGTGCCAGCAGCGCCCCGGGACAGGGTGTAACTGAAGCTTTCTTT. As protein: CASSAPGQGVTEAFF. This chain joins TRBV7-9 and TRBJ1-1, with 9 bases that match TRBD1. Germline V gene sequence: CDR1 SEHNR, CDR2 FQNEAQ (reference sequence). The CDR3 runs to 15 residues. With 5 bases clipped from V and 5 bases from J, the junction kept 9 bases outside the gene matches.

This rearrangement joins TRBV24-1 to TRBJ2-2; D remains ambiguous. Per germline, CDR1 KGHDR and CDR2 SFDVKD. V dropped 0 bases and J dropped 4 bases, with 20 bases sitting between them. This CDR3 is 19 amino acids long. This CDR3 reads CATSDLHGRSTNITGELFF. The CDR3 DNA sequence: TGTGCCACCAGTGATTTGCACGGTAGGTCAACTAACATCACCGGGGAGCTGTTTTTT.

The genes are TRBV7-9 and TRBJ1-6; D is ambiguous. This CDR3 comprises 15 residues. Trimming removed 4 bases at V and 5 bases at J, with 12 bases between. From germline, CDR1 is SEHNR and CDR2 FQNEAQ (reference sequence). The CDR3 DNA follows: TGTGCCAGCAGCTCTTACACCGGAGATAATTCACCCCTCCACTTT. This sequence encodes CASSSYTGDNSPLHF. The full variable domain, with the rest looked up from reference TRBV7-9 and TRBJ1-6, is DTGVSQNPRHKITKRGQNVTFRCDPISEHNRLYWYRQTLGQGPEFLTYFQNEAQLEKSRLLSDRFSAERPKGSFSTLEIQRTEQGDSAMYLCASSSYTGDNSPLHFGNGTRLTVT.

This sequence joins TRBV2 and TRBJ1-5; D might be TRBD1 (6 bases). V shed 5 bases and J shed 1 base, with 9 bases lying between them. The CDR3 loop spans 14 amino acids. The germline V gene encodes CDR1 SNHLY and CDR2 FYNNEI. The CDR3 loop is CASSRGASNQPQHF. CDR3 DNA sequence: TGTGCCAGCAGTAGGGGGGCGAGCAATCAGCCCCAGCATTTT.

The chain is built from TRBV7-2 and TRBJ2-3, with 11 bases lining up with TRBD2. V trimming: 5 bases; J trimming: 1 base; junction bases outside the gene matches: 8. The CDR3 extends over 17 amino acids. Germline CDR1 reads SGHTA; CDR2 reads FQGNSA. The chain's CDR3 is CASSLSLAGGRTDTQYF. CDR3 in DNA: TGTGCCAGCAGCCTCTCCCTAGCGGGGGGCCGCACAGATACGCAGTATTTT.

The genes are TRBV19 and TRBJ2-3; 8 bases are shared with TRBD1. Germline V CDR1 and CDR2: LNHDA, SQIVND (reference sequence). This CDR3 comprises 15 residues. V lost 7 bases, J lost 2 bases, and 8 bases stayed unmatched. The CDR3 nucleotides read TGTGCCAGTAAGCGGGCAGGGGGCAACACAGATACGCAGTATTTT. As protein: CASKRAGGNTDTQYF.

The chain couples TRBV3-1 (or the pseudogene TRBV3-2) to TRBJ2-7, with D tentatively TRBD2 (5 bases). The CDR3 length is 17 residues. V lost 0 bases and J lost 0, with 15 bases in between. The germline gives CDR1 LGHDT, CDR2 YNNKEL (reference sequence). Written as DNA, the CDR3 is TGTGCCAGCAGCCAAGATTCGGCGGGCTACCCCTCCTACGAGCAGTACTTC. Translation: CASSQDSAGYPSYEQYF.

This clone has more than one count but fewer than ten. CDR3 protein: CASSDTRLADLNEQFF. For the CDR3, the DNA is TGTGCCAGCAGTGACACCCGACTAGCGGATTTGAATGAGCAGTTCTTC. The J gene is TRBJ2-1, the V gene TRBV6-4; 9 bases align to TRBD2. With 2 bases clipped from V and 7 bases from J, the junction kept 9 bases outside the gene matches. CDR1 MRHNA and CDR2 SNTAGT come from the germline V gene. The CDR3 consists of 16 residues.

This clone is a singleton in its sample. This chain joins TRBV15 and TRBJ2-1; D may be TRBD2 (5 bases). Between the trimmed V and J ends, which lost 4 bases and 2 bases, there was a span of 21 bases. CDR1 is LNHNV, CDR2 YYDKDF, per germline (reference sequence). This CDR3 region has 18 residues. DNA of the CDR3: TGTGCCACCAGCACGGGTCCGGGTGGGGAGATCACCTACAATGAGCAGTTCTTC. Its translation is CATSTGPGGEITYNEQFF.

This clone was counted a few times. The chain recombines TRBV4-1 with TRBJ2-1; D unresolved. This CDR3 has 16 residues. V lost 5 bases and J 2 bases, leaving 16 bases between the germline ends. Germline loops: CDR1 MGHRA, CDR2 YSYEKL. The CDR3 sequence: CASSSLDILAYNEQFF. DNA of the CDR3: TGCGCCAGCAGCTCCCTTGACATATTGGCCTACAATGAGCAGTTCTTC.

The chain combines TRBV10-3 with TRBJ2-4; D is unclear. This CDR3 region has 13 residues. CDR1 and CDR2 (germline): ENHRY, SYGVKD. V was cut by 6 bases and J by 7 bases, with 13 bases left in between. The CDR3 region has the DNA TGTGCCATCAGCGAAAGGATGGAGAACATTCAGTACTTC. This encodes CAISERMENIQYF.

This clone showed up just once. The CDR3 bases are TGTGCCAGCAGCGTAGAGGGGGCCGCTAACTATGGCTACACCTTC. Protein: CASSVEGAANYGYTF. The chain links TRBV9 to TRBJ1-2, with 7 bases aligning to TRBD1. Germline V gives CDR1 SGDLS, CDR2 YYNGEE. V lost 0 bases and J lost 0; bases outside the gene matches: 2. This CDR3 has 15 residues.

The CDR3 here is CASGLTELYEQYF. The CDR3 bases are TGTGCTAGTGGCCTGACCGAATTGTACGAGCAGTACTTC. The chain recombines TRBV12-5 with TRBJ2-7; no clear D. CDR3 length: 13 amino acids. V was clipped by 6 bases and J by 4 bases, with 13 bases between them. Germline V gene lookup returns CDR1 LGHNT and CDR2 FRNRAP.

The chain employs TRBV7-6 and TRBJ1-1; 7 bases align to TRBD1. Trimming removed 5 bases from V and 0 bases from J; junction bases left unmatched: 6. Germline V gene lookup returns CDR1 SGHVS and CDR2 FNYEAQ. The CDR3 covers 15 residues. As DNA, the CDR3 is TGTGCCAGCAGCCCAGGGGGGGGCATGAACACTGAAGCTTTCTTT. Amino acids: CASSPGGGMNTEAFF.

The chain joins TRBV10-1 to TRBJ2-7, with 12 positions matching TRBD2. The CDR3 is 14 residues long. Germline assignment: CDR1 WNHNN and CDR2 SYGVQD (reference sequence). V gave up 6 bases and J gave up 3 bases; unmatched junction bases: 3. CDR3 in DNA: TGCGCCAGCAGCCCGGGACTAGCGGGCTACGAGCAGTACTTC. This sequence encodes CASSPGLAGYEQYF.

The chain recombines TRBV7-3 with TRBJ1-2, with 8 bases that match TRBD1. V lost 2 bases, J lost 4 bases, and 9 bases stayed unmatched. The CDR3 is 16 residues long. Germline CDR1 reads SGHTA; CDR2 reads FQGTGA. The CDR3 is CASSLGPDRELYGYTF. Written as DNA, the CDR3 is TGTGCCAGCAGCTTAGGCCCGGACAGGGAGCTCTATGGCTACACCTTC.

The CDR3 nucleotides read TGCGCCAGCAGCTTGGATCGGGGGGGTTACGCAGATACGCAGTATTTT. It translates to CASSLDRGGYADTQYF. This chain joins TRBV5-1 and TRBJ2-3; 8 nucleotides align to TRBD2. Germline assignment: CDR1 SGHRS and CDR2 YFSETQ. V was clipped by 0 bases and J by 4 bases; unmatched bases: 7. This CDR3 spans 16 amino acids.

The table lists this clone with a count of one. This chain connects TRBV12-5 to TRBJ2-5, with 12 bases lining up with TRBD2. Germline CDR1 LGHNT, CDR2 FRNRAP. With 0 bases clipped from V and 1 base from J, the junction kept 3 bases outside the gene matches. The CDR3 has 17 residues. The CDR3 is CASGLVSSGGGQETQYF. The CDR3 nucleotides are TGTGCTAGTGGTTTGGTATCTAGCGGGGGGGGCCAAGAGACCCAGTACTTC.

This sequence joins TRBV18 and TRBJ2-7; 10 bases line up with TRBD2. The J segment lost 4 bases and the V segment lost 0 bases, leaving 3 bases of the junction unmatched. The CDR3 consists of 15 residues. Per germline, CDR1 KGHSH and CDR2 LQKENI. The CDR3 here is CASSPPPSGSYEQYF. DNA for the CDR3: TGTGCCAGCTCACCACCGCCTAGCGGGAGTTACGAGCAGTACTTC.